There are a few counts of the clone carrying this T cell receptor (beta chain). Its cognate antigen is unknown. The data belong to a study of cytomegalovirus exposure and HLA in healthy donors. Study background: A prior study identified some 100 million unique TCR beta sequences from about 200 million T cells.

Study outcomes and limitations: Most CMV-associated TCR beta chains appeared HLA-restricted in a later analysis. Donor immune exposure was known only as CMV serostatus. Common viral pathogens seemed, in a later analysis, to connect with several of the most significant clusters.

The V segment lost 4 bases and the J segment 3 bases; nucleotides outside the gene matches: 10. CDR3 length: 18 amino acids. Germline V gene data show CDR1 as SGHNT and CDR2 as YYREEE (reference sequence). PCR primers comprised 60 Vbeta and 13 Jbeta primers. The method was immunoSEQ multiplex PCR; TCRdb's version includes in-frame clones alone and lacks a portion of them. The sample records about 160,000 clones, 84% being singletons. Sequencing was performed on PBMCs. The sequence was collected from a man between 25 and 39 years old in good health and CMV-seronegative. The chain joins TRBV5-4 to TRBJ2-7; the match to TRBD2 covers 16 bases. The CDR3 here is CASSLLGLAGGFNYEQYF. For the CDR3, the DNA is TGTGCCAGCAGCCTCCTGGGACTAGCGGGGGGGTTCAACTACGAGCAGTACTTC.